This T cell receptor (beta chain) was sequenced during a study of monozygotic twins with inflammatory bowel disease. CDR3 length: 14 residues. Germline V gives CDR1 LNHNV, CDR2 YYDKDF (reference sequence). General observations from the study: Results did not support any single strong IBD-associated signal or clonotype.

Turning to this clonotype: What it binds is not known.

Through template switching, UMIs that included a 6-nucleotide sample barcode were added. TCRdb reprocessed the 5' RACE reads and keeps a single row for each CDR3 protein, giving no DNA. With approximately 400,000 distinct CDR3 sequences in the sample, the ten largest clones hold 2.6%. The sequencing input was blood. This chain connects TRBV15 to TRBJ2-1; the TCRdb call, TRBD1, lacks DNA for checking. This clonotype was obtained from a human donor with ulcerative colitis or Crohn's disease, or a healthy co-twin of an affected twin (not recorded which). This chain's CDR3 is CATSTQGVYNEQFF.